This T cell receptor (beta chain) stems from a study of immune evolution from preneoplasia to lung adenocarcinoma. Trimming left V 4 bases short and J 2 bases short, with 6 bases between. Germline V CDR1 and CDR2: SQVTM, ANQGSEA. There are 11 residues in the CDR3. Resections took place in Japan or China from about 2014 to 2018. The data were produced by immunoSEQ multiplex PCR, yet TCRdb's version contains in-frame clones alone and is incomplete. Among 7,000 to 9,500 clones listed, approximately 81% were seen once. In the case of this clone: Its cognate antigen is unknown.

Study-wide points: Normal lung had the highest top T cell clone frequencies. Later-stage lesions seemingly showed higher T cell density and diversity than normal lung.

The source is a person aged 35-55 years with lung adenocarcinoma. The sample taken for sequencing was FFPE invasive lung adenocarcinoma tissue. J is TRBJ2-7 and V is TRBV29-1; D not resolved. The CDR3 nucleotides read TGCAGCGTTGCCGAGACCTACGAGCAGTACTTC. It yields the protein CSVAETYEQYF.